This entry features one TCR beta chain sequence. The CDR3 length is 14 residues. The trim removed 8 bases at V and 6 bases at J, leaving 9 bases unmatched. Germline loops: CDR1 WNHNN, CDR2 SYGVQD (reference sequence). This entry comes from a study of cytomegalovirus exposure and HLA in healthy donors. Produced via immunoSEQ multiplex PCR; TCRdb's table is partial and in-frame only. The sample has fewer than 90,000 clones; approximately 88% are singletons. The receptor comes from a woman aged 18-35 years in good health and CMV-seropositive. This chain joins TRBV10-1 and TRBJ2-4, with TRBD1 matching over 8 bases. The specimen sequenced was PBMCs. The CDR3 here is CASGTGQGANIQYF. In DNA form, the CDR3 reads TGCGCCAGCGGAACAGGACAGGGAGCAAACATTCAGTACTTC.